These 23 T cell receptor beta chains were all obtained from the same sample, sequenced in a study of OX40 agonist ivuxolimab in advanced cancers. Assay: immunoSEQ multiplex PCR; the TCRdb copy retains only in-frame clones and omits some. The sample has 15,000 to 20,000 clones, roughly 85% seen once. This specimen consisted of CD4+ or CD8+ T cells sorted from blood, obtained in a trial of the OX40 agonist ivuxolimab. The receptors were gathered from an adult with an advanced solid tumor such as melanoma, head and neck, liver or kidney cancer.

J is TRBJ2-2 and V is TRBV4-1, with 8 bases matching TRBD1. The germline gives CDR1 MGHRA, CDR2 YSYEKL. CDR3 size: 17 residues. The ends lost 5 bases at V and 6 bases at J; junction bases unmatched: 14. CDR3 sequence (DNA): TGCGCCAGCAGCGCCCGAGGACAGGGAGATTTCCCCGGGGAGCTGTTTTTT. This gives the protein CASSARGQGDFPGELFF.

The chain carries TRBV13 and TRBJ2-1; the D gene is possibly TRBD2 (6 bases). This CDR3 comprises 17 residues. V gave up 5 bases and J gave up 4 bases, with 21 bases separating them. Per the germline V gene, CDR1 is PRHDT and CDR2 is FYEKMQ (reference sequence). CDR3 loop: CASSPLRGGTGYNEQFF. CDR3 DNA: TGTGCCAGCAGCCCACTTAGGGGCGGGACCGGGTACAATGAGCAGTTCTTC.

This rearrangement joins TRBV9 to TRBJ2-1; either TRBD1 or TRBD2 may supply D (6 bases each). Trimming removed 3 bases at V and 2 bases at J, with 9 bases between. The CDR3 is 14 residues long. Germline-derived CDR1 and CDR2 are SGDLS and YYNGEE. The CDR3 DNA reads TGTGCCAGCAGCGAGGGGGGCACCTACAATGAGCAGTTCTTC. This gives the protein CASSEGGTYNEQFF. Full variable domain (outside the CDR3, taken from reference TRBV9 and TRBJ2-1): DSGVTQTPKHLITATGQRVTLRCSPRSGDLSVYWYQQSLDQGLQFLIQYYNGEERAKGNILERFSAQQFPDLHSELNLSSLELGDSALYFCASSEGGTYNEQFFGPGTRLTVL.

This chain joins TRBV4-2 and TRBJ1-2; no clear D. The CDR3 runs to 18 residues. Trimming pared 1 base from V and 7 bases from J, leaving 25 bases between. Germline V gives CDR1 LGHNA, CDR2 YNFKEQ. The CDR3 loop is CASSQVSSLGPGRAGYTF. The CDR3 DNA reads TGTGCCAGCAGCCAAGTAAGTTCTCTAGGCCCCGGTCGTGCTGGCTACACCTTC.

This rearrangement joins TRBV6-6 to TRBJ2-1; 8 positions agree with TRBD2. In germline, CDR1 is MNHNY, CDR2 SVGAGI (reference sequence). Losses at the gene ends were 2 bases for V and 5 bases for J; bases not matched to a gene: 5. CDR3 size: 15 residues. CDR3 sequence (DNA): TGTGCCAGCAGTTACGGGAGCGGGAGTCACAATGAGCAGTTCTTC. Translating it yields CASSYGSGSHNEQFF.

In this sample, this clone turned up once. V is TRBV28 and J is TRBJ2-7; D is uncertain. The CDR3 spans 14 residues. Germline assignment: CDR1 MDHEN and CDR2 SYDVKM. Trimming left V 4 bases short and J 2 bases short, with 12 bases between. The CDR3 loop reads CASSSPSRTYEQYF. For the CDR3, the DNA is TGTGCCAGCAGTTCCCCCTCGCGTACCTACGAGCAGTACTTC.

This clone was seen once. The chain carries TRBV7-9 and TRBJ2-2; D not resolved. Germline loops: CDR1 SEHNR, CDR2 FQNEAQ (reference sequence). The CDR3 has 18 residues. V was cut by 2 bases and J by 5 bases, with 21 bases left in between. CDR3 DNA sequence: TGTGCCAGCAGCTTATATTGGCCCGCAGCACACACTACCGGGGAGCTGTTTTTT. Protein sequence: CASSLYWPAAHTTGELFF.

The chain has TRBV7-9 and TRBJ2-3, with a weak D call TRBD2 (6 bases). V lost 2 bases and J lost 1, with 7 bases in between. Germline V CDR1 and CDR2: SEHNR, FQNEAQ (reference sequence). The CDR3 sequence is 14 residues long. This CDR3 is CASSLPGGTDTQYF. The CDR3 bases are TGTGCCAGCAGCTTACCGGGGGGCACAGATACGCAGTATTTT.

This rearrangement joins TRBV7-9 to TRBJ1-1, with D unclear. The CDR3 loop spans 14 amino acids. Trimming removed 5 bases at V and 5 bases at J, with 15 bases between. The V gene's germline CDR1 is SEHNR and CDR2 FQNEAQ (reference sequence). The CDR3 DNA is TGTGCCAGCAGCCCCGGGAGCCTTTGGACTGAAGCTTTCTTT. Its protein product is CASSPGSLWTEAFF.

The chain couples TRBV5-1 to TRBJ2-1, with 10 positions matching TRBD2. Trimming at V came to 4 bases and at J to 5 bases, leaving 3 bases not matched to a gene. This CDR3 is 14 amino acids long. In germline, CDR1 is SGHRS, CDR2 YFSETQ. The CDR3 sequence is CASSEGLADNEQFF. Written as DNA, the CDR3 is TGCGCCAGCAGCGAAGGACTAGCGGACAATGAGCAGTTCTTC. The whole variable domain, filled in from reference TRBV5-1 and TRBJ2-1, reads KAGVTQTPRYLIKTRGQQVTLSCSPISGHRSVSWYQQTPGQGLQFLFEYFSETQRNKGNFPGRFSGRQFSNSRSEMNVSTLELGDSALYLCASSEGLADNEQFFGPGTRLTVL.

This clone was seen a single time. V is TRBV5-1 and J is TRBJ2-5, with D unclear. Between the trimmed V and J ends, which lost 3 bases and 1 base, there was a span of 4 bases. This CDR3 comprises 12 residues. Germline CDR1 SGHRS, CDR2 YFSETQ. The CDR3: CASSSPQETQYF. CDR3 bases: TGCGCCAGCAGCTCCCCCCAAGAGACCCAGTACTTC.

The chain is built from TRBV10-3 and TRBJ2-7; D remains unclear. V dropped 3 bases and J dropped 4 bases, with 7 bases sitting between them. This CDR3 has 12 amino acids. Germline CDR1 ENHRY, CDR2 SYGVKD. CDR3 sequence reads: CAISDWLYEQYF. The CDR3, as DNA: TGTGCCATCAGTGATTGGCTGTACGAGCAGTACTTC.

The CDR3 loop reads CASSIPNTEAFF. In DNA, the CDR3 is TGTGCCAGTAGTATACCGAACACTGAAGCTTTCTTT. The rearrangement links TRBV19 to TRBJ1-1; D is unclear. V gave up 2 bases and J gave up 1 base, with 2 bases separating them. CDR3 length: 12 amino acids. Germline CDR1 reads LNHDA; CDR2 reads SQIVND (reference sequence).

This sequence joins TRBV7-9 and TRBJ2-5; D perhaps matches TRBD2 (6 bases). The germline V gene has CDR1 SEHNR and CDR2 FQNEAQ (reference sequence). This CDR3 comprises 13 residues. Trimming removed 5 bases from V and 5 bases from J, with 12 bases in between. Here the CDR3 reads CASSVGGLETQYF. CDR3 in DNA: TGTGCCAGCAGCGTGGGGGGATTGGAGACCCAGTACTTC.

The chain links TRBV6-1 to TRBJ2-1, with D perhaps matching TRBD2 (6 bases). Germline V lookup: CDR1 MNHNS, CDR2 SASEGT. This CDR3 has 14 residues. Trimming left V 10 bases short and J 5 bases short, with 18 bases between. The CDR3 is CAIRDLARNNEQFF. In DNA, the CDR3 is TGTGCCATCCGGGACTTAGCGAGAAACAATGAGCAGTTCTTC.

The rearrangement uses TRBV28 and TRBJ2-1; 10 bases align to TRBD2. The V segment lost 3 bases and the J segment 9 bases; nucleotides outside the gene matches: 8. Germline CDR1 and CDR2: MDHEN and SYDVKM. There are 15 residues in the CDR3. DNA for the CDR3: TGTGCCAGCAGTTTGGCAGCGGGAGGGCCGGGTGAGCAGTTCTTC. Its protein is CASSLAAGGPGEQFF.

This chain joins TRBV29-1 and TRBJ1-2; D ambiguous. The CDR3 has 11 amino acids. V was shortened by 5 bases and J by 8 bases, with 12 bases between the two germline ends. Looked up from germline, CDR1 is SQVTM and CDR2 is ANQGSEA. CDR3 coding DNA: TGCAGCGTTCGAAGAGGGTTCGGCTACACCTTC. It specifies CSVRRGFGYTF.

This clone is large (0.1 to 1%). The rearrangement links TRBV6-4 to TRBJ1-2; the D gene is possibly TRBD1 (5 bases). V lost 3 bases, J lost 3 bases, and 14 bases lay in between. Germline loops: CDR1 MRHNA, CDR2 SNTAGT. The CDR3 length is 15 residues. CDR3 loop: CASSESGAIDYGYTF. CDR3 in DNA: TGTGCCAGCAGTGAATCCGGGGCGATTGACTATGGCTACACCTTC.

The CDR3 DNA is TGTGCCAGCAGCTCGTGGAGCAATCAGCCCCAGCATTTT. Amino acids: CASSSWSNQPQHF. J is TRBJ1-5 and V is TRBV11-2; D is uncertain. The CDR3 is 13 amino acids. The germline gives CDR1 SGHAT, CDR2 FQNNGV. Trimming shortened V by 4 bases and J by 1 base, and 5 bases separated the two germline ends. Based on the CDR3 plus reference TRBV11-2 and TRBJ1-5, the full variable domain is EAGVAQSPRYKIIEKRQSVAFWCNPISGHATLYWYQQILGQGPKLLIQFQNNGVVDDSQLPKDRFSAERLKGVDSTLKIQPAKLEDSAVYLCASSSWSNQPQHFGDGTRLSIL.

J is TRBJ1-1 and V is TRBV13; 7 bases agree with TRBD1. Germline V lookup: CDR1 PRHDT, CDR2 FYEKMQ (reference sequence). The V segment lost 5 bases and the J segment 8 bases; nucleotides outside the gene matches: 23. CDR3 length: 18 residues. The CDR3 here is CASSANGQAGGSAREAFF. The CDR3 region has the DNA TGTGCCAGCAGCGCAAATGGACAGGCCGGGGGGTCGGCCAGAGAAGCTTTCTTT. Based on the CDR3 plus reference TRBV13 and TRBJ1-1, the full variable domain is AAGVIQSPRHLIKEKRETATLKCYPIPRHDTVYWYQQGPGQDPQFLISFYEKMQSDKGSIPDRFSAQQFSDYHSELNMSSLELGDSALYFCASSANGQAGGSAREAFFGQGTRLTVV.

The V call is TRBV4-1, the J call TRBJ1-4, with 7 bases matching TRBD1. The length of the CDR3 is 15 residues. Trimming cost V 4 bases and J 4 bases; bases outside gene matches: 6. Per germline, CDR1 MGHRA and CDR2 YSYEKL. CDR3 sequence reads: CASSPSDRRNEKLFF. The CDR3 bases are TGCGCCAGCAGCCCCTCGGACAGGCGTAATGAAAAACTGTTTTTT.

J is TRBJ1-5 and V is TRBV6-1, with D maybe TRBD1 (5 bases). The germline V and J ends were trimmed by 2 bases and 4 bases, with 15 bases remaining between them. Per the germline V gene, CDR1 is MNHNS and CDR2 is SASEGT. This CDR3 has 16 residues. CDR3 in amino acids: CASSEFGDARNQPQHF. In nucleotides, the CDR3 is TGTGCCAGCAGTGAATTCGGGGACGCTAGAAATCAGCCCCAGCATTTT.

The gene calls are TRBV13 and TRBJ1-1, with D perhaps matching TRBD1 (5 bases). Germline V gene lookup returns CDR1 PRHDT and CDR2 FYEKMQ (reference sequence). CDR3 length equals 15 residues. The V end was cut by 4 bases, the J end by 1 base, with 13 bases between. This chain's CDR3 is CASSSGWLKNTEAFF. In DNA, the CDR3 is TGTGCCAGCAGCTCAGGGTGGCTAAAGAACACTGAAGCTTTCTTT.